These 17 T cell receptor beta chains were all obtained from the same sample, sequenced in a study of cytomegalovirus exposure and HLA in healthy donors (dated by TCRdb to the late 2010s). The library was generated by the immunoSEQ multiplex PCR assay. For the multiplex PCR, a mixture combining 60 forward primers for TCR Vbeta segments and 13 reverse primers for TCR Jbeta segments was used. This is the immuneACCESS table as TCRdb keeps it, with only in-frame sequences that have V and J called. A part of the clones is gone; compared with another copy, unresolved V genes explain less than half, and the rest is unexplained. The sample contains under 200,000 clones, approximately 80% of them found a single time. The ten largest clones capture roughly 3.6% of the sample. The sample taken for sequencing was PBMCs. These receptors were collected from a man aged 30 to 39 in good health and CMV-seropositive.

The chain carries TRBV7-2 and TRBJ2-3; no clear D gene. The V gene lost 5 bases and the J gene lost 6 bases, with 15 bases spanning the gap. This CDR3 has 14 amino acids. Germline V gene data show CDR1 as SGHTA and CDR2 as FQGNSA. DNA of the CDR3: TGTGCCAGCAGCCGCACTAATGCCATTGATACGCAGTATTTT. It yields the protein CASSRTNAIDTQYF.

CDR3 sequence: CASSGRQGMNTEAFF. The CDR3 DNA is TGTGCCAGTAGTGGAAGACAGGGGATGAACACTGAAGCTTTCTTT. This sequence joins TRBV19 and TRBJ1-1, with TRBD1 matching over 8 bases. V was pared by 5 bases and J by 0 bases, with 5 bases of the junction left unmatched. The V gene's germline CDR1 is LNHDA and CDR2 SQIVND (reference sequence). The CDR3 is made up of 15 amino acids.

CDR3 bases: TGTGCCAGCAGTGCCCGAGGGGGGAGGGGCACAGATACGCAGTATTTT. Translated: CASSARGGRGTDTQYF. The rearrangement links TRBV6-1 to TRBJ2-3, with a tentative D call TRBD2 (7 bases). The germline CDR1 and CDR2 sequences are MNHNS and SASEGT. V lost 4 bases, J lost 1 base, and 15 bases lay in between. CDR3 length: 16 amino acids.

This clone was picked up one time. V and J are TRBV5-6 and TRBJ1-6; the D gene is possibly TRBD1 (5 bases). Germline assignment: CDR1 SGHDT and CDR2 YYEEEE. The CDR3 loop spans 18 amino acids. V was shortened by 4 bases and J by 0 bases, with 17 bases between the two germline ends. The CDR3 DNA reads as TGTGCCAGCAGCCATAGGTCAGGGTCGAGCTCCTATAATTCACCCCTCCACTTT. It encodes CASSHRSGSSSYNSPLHF.

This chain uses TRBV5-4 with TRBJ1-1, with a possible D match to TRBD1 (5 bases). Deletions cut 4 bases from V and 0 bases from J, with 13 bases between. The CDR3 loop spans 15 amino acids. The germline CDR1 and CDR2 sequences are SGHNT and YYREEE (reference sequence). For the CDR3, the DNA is TGTGCCAGCAGCCCGGGCGGGGCTATGAACACTGAAGCTTTCTTT. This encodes CASSPGGAMNTEAFF.

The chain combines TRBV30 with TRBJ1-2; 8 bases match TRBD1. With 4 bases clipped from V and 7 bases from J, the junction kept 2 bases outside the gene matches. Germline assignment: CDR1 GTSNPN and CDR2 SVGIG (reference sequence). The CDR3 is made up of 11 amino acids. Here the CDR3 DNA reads TGTGCCTGGAACAGGGGGGGTGGCTACACCTTC. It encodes CAWNRGGGYTF. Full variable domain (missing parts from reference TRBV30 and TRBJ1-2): SQTIHQWPATLVQPVGSPLSLECTVEGTSNPNLYWYRQAAGRGLQLLFYSVGIGQISSEVPQNLSASRPQDRQFILSSKKLLLSDSGFYLCAWNRGGGYTFGSGTRLTVV.

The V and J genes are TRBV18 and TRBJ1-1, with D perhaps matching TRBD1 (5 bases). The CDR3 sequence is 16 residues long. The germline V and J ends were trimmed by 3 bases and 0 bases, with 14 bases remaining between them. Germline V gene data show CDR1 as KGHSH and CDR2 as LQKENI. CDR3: CASSPGGSLMNTEAFF. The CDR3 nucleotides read TGTGCCAGCTCACCTGGGGGGTCCCTCATGAACACTGAAGCTTTCTTT.

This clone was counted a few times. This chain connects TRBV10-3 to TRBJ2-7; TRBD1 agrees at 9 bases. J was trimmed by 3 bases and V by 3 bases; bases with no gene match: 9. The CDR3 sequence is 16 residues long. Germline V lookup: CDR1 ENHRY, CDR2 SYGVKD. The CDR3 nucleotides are TGTGCCATCAGTGACGTGGGGACAGGGCCAGACTACGAGCAGTACTTC. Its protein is CAISDVGTGPDYEQYF.

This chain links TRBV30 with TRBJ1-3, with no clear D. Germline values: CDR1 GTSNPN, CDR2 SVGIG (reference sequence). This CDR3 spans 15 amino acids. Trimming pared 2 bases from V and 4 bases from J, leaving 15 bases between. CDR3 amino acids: CAWSPPGRVGNTIYF. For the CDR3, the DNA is TGTGCCTGGAGTCCCCCCGGGAGGGTGGGAAACACCATATATTTT.

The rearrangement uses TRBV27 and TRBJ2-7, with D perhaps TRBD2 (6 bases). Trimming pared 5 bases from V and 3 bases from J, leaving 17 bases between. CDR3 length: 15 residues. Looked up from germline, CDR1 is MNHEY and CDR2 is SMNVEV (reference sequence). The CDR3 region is CASSPTPGLNYEQYF. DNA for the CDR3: TGTGCCAGCAGTCCGACCCCGGGACTCAACTACGAGCAGTACTTC.

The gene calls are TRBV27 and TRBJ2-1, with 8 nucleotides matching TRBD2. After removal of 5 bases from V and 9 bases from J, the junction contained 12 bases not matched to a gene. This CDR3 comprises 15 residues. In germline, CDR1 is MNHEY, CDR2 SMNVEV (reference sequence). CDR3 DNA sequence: TGTGCCAGCAGTCCATTTCGGGGGGGCGTCGGTGAGCAGTTCTTC. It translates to CASSPFRGGVGEQFF.

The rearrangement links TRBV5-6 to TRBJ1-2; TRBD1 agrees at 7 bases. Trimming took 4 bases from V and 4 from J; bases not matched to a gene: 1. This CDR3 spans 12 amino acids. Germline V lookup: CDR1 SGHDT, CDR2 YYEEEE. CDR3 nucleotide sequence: TGTGCCAGCAGCCGGGACAGCTATGGCTACACCTTC. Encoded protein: CASSRDSYGYTF. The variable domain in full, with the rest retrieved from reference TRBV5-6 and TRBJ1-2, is DAGVTQSPTHLIKTRGQQVTLRCSPKSGHDTVSWYQQALGQGPQFIFQYYEEEERQRGNFPDRFSGHQFPNYSSELNVNALLLGDSALYLCASSRDSYGYTFGSGTRLTVV.

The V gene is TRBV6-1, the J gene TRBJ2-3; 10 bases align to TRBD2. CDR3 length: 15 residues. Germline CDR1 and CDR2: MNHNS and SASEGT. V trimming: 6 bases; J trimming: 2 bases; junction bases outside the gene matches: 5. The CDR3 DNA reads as TGTGCCAGCAGCCTCAGCGGGGGGGTCACAGATACGCAGTATTTT. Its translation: CASSLSGGVTDTQYF.

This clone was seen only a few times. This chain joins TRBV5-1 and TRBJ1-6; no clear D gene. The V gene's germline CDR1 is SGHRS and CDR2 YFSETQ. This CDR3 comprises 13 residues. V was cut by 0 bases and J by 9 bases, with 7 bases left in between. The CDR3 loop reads CASSLAGVSPLHF. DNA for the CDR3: TGCGCCAGCAGCTTGGCCGGGGTTTCACCCCTCCACTTT.

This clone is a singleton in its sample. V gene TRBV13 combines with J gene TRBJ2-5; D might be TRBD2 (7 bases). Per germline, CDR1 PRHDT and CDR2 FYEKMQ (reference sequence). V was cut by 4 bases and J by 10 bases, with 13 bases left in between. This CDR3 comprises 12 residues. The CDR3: CASSWGGRDQYF. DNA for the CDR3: TGTGCCAGCAGCTGGGGGGGGCGTGACCAGTACTTC.

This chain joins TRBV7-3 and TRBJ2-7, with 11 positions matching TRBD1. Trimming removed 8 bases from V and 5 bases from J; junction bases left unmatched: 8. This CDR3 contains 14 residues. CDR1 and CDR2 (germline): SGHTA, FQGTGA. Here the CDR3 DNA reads TGTGCCAGCGGCACCGGGACAGGGGGACACGAGCAGTACTTC. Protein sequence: CASGTGTGGHEQYF.

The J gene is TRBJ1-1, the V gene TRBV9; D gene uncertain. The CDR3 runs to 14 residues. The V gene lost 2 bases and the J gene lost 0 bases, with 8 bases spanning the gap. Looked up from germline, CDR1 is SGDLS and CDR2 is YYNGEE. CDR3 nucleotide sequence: TGTGCCAGCAGCGTGACTACTGTGAACACTGAAGCTTTCTTT. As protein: CASSVTTVNTEAFF.